The source of this T cell receptor (beta chain) is a study of CD8+CD57+ T cells in acquired aplastic anemia. Across the whole study: The average read count for CD4+ cells in healthy donors was roughly 10 million. Study-wide results and caveats: The study identified around 28 CD8+ CDR3 sequences shared by patients and controls.

Both TCR beta VDJ combination and CDR3 sequence profiling were carried out. Genomic DNA was the template for this profiling. TCRdb reprocessed the reads with MiXCR, giving one entry per CDR3 protein. The sample records a few hundred thousand distinct CDR3 sequences, roughly 64% being singletons. V shed 6 bases and J 8 bases; nucleotides not matched to a gene: 9. The CDR3 extends over 15 amino acids. Germline V gene data show CDR1 as MNHNS and CDR2 as SASEGT. On this clonotype itself: No antigen is known for it.

The V and J genes are TRBV6-1 and TRBJ1-6; 8 positions match TRBD1. The origin of this receptor is a human donor in good health, serving as a control. Sequenced material: sorted CD4+, CD8+, or CD8+CD57+ T cells (not recorded which) from PBMCs. In DNA form, the CDR3 reads TGTGCCAGCAGGCAGGACAGGGTTAGTTATTCACCCCTCCACTTT. Translation: CASRQDRVSYSPLHF.